This entry concerns a single T cell receptor (beta chain). The antigen is not known. This record comes from a study of T cells in Graves' hyperthyroidism and ophthalmopathy. Study-level results: Stable hyperthyroidism was separated from ophthalmopathy by a model based on 13 V-J features.

Template material for amplifying TCR beta CDR3 regions consisted of RNA transcripts. A set of HTBI primers served as the primers for a first-round RT-PCR of the TCR CDR3. One entry per CDR3 protein results from TCRdb running MiXCR on the multiplex PCR reads. The table records around 430,000 distinct CDR3 sequences, just under 15% of them present only once. The authors deemed Graves' hyperthyroidism stable absent ophthalmopathy progression within 18 months. The CDR3 runs to 15 residues. With V trimmed by 7 bases and J by 12 bases, 11 bases remained unmatched. Per germline, CDR1 LGHNT and CDR2 FRNRAP. The clonotype comes from a woman aged 25-40 years with Graves' hyperthyroidism. The sequenced material came from blood. This chain connects TRBV12-5 to TRBJ2-1; 14 bases match TRBD2. The CDR3 here is CASALTSGRAQGQFF. The CDR3 bases are TGTGCTAGTGCCCTGACTAGCGGGAGGGCCCAGGGGCAGTTCTTC.